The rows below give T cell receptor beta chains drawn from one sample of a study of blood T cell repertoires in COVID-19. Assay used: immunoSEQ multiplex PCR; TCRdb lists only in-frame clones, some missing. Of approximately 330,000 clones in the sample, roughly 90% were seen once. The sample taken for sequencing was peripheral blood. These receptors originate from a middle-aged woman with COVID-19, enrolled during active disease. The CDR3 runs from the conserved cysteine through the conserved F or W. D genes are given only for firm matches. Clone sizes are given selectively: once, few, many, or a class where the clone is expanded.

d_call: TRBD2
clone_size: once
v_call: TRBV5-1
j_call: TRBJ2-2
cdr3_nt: TGCGCCAGCTCCCGACTAGCGAGGAACACCGGGGAGCTGTTTTTT
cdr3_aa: CASSRLARNTGELFF

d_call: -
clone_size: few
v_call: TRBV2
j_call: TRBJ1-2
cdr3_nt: TGTGCCAGCAGTGAAATCTGGCACCCTAACTATGGCTACACCTTC
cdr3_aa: CASSEIWHPNYGYTF

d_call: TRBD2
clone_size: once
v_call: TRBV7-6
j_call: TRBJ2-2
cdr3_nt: TGTGCCAGCAGCTTAAATACACTCGGGCTAGCGGGCGGGGAGCTGTTTTTT
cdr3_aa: CASSLNTLGLAGGELFF

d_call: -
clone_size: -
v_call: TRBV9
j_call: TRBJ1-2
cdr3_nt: TGTGCCAGCAGCGGCGACTTAGACAGACCAGGGGACTACACCTTC
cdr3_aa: CASSGDLDRPGDYTF

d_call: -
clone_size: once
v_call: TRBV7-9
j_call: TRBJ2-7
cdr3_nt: TGTGCCAGCAGCTACGAAGACTTTGGCAGGGCTCCGTACGAGCAGTACTTC
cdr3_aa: CASSYEDFGRAPYEQYF

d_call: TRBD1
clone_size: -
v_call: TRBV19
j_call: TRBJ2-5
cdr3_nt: TGTGCCAGTAGTATAGCAAACAGGGGGTACGAGACCCAGTACTTC
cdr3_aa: CASSIANRGYETQYF

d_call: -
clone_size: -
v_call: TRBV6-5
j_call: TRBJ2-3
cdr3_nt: TGTGCCAGCAGTTCCCGTTTAGCAACAGATACGCAGTATTTT
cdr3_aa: CASSSRLATDTQYF

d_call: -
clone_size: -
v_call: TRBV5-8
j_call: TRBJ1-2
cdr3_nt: TGTGCCAGCAGCTTGCCACCCTATTACTATGGCTACACCTTC
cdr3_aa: CASSLPPYYYGYTF

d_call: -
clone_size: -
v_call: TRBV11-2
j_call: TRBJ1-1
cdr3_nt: TGTGCCAGCAGCTTAGTGAAGGGAGAGAACACTGAAGCTTTCTTT
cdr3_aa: CASSLVKGENTEAFF

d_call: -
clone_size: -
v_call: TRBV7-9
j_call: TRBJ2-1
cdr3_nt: TGTGCCAGCAGACCGTTTGAGGGAAGCAATGAGCAGTTCTTC
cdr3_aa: CASRPFEGSNEQFF

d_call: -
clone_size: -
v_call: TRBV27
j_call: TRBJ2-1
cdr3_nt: TGTGCCAGCAGTTTATTGGGGAGTGAGCAGTTCTTC
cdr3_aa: CASSLLGSEQFF

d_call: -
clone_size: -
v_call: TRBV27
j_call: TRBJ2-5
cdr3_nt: TGTGCCAGCCGGGACTTTCAAGAGACCCAGTACTTC
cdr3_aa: CASRDFQETQYF

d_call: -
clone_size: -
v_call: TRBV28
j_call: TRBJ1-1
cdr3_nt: TGTGCCAGCAGTACAGGGTTAACTGAAGCTTTCTTT
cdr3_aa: CASSTGLTEAFF

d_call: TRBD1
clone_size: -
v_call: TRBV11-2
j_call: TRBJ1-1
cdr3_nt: TGTGCCAGCAGCTCCAGGACAGGGGGCTTGGGGAACACTGAAGCTTTCTTT
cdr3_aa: CASSSRTGGLGNTEAFF